The 12 T cell receptor beta chains below come from one sample, sequenced in a study of immune evolution from preneoplasia to lung adenocarcinoma. Using immunoSEQ multiplex PCR, the repertoire was profiled, and TCRdb retains in-frame clones only, with some absent. The sample lists roughly 5,000 clones; around 85% were seen once. The sample comprised FFPE invasive lung adenocarcinoma tissue. These receptor sequences come from a person in their fifties or sixties with lung adenocarcinoma.

J is TRBJ2-1 and V is TRBV4-1, with 16 bases lining up with TRBD2. The CDR3 is made up of 19 amino acids. Germline assignment: CDR1 MGHRA and CDR2 YSYEKL. The J segment lost 4 bases and the V segment lost 3 bases, leaving 9 bases of the junction unmatched. The CDR3 loop is CASSHPGLAGGPGYNEQFF. For the CDR3, the DNA is TGCGCCAGCAGCCACCCGGGACTAGCGGGAGGGCCTGGGTACAATGAGCAGTTCTTC.

The chain combines TRBV7-9 with TRBJ1-2; D is unresolved. Germline lookup yields CDR1 SEHNR and CDR2 FQNEAQ (reference sequence). Trimming took 4 bases from V and 8 from J, leaving 8 bases between them. The CDR3 totals 11 residues. The CDR3 coding sequence is TGTGCCAGCAGCTCAGGTTCAGGCTACACCTTC. Translated, it gives CASSSGSGYTF.

The chain links TRBV7-2 to TRBJ1-2, with D possibly TRBD1 on 6 matching bases. Germline CDR1 and CDR2: SGHTA and FQGNSA. The CDR3 consists of 13 residues. Deletions cut 0 bases from V and 6 bases from J, with 8 bases between. Here the CDR3 reads CASSLAAGDGYTF. DNA for the CDR3: TGTGCCAGCAGCTTAGCAGCAGGGGATGGCTACACCTTC.

The table lists this clone with a count of one. V usage is TRBV30 and J usage is TRBJ1-5; no firm D call. CDR1 and CDR2 (germline): GTSNPN, SVGIG (reference sequence). This CDR3 region has 13 residues. Trimming cost V 2 bases and J 4 bases, with 9 bases left between them. The CDR3 loop is CAWSPGANQPQHF. CDR3 bases: TGTGCCTGGAGTCCCGGAGCAAATCAGCCCCAGCATTTT.

This rearrangement joins TRBV6-1 to TRBJ1-3; perhaps TRBD1 as D (6 bases). V shed 1 base and J shed 0 bases, with 10 bases lying between them. This CDR3 is built from 16 residues. Germline V CDR1 and CDR2: MNHNS, SASEGT. The CDR3 region has the DNA TGTGCCAGCAGTGAAGGGGGGGCAGGCTCTGGAAACACCATATATTTT. Protein product: CASSEGGAGSGNTIYF.

In its sample, this clone was seen a few times. The chain joins TRBV11-3 to TRBJ2-5, with D possibly TRBD2 on 6 matching bases. This CDR3 has 13 residues. V lost 5 bases and J lost 2, with 9 bases in between. CDR1 SGHNT and CDR2 YENEEA come from the germline V gene. The CDR3, as DNA: TGTGCCAGCAGCCCGGGGACTCAAGAGACCCAGTACTTC. Translation: CASSPGTQETQYF.

This clone has only a few counts. This chain joins TRBV28 and TRBJ1-5; 9 bases match TRBD1. CDR3 length: 15 amino acids. Germline assignment: CDR1 MDHEN and CDR2 SYDVKM. V lost 4 bases, J lost 1 base, and 2 bases stayed unmatched. CDR3 amino acids: CASSWGQGSNQPQHF. CDR3 coding DNA: TGTGCCAGCAGTTGGGGACAGGGAAGCAATCAGCCCCAGCATTTT.

The chain combines TRBV29-1 with TRBJ2-7, with a weak D call TRBD1 (6 bases). Germline CDR1 reads SQVTM; CDR2 reads ANQGSEA. CDR3 size: 14 residues. V shed 5 bases and J shed 0 bases, with 14 bases lying between them. The CDR3 protein is CSVFQGTLSYEQYF. The CDR3 coding sequence is TGCAGCGTTTTTCAGGGGACCCTCTCCTACGAGCAGTACTTC.

The chain has TRBV9 and TRBJ1-3; possible D gene TRBD1, 6 bases. Germline assignment: CDR1 SGDLS and CDR2 YYNGEE. The CDR3 runs 13 residues. Trimming removed 4 bases from V and 4 bases from J, with 9 bases in between. Here the CDR3 reads CASSLGTGNTIYF. In DNA form, the CDR3 reads TGTGCCAGCAGCTTAGGGACAGGAAACACCATATATTTT.

The genes are TRBV7-9 and TRBJ2-7, with D hard to call. V gave up 6 bases and J gave up 5 bases, with 8 bases separating them. CDR3 length: 11 amino acids. Germline V gene lookup returns CDR1 SEHNR and CDR2 FQNEAQ (reference sequence). As DNA, the CDR3 is TGTGCCAGCAGTTCAGTCGACGAGCAGTACTTC. The encoded protein is CASSSVDEQYF.

The rearrangement links TRBV30 to TRBJ2-7; no clear D. The V end was cut by 2 bases, the J end by 2 bases, with 13 bases between. The CDR3 is 14 residues long. The germline gives CDR1 GTSNPN, CDR2 SVGIG (reference sequence). The DNA for the CDR3 is TGTGCCTGGAGTCCTTGGACGGTCACCTACGAGCAGTACTTC. Encoded protein: CAWSPWTVTYEQYF.

This sequence joins TRBV13 and TRBJ1-1; the D is unclear. Germline CDR1 reads PRHDT; CDR2 reads FYEKMQ (reference sequence). CDR3 length: 15 amino acids. The V end lost 0 bases, the J end lost 1 base, and 9 bases lay between the germline ends. DNA for the CDR3: TGTGCCAGCAGCTTAGGCCTCGGTTGGAACACTGAAGCTTTCTTT. Translated, it gives CASSLGLGWNTEAFF.